A single sample gave rise to the 18 T cell receptor beta chains below, sequenced in a study of control samples from healthy donors and cancer patients. Clones were read by immunoSEQ multiplex PCR, and TCRdb kept only the in-frame ones, dropping some. The data contain 200,000 to 250,000 clones, around 94% of them seen just once; the ten biggest clones take up approximately 1.4%. The sample taken for sequencing was blood. The receptors shown here come from a man aged 50-60 years in good health.

The chain employs TRBV27 and TRBJ2-3; D is perhaps TRBD1 (6 bases). Germline V lookup: CDR1 MNHEY, CDR2 SMNVEV (reference sequence). V was shortened by 6 bases and J by 4 bases, with 20 bases between the two germline ends. The CDR3 is 16 residues long. The CDR3 DNA reads as TGTGCCAGCAGGTCCGGACAGACACTTTATCCAGATACGCAGTATTTT. Its translation is CASRSGQTLYPDTQYF.

V and J are TRBV6-2 or TRBV6-3 and TRBJ2-7; 11 bases line up with TRBD2. CDR1 and CDR2 from the germline V gene are MNHEY and SVGEGT. The trim removed 6 bases at V and 4 bases at J, leaving 11 bases unmatched. The CDR3 sequence is 16 residues long. CDR3 amino acids: CASSRVGLAVPYEQYF. The CDR3 region has the DNA TGTGCCAGCAGCCGGGTGGGACTAGCGGTCCCGTACGAGCAGTACTTC.

The genes are TRBV6-2 or TRBV6-3 and TRBJ1-4; D unclear. The CDR3 consists of 16 residues. Trimming removed 5 bases at V and 5 bases at J, with 18 bases between. CDR1 and CDR2 (germline): MNHEY, SVGEGT. CDR3 coding DNA: TGTGCCAGCAGTCGAGTGGAATGGGCAAGAAATGAAAAACTGTTTTTT. Translation gives CASSRVEWARNEKLFF.

The V and J genes are TRBV27 and TRBJ1-3, with unresolved D. In germline, CDR1 is MNHEY, CDR2 SMNVEV (reference sequence). The CDR3 totals 15 residues. V lost 5 bases and J 1 base, leaving 12 bases between the germline ends. In DNA form, the CDR3 reads TGTGCCAGCAGTCCCCGGGTTCAGTCTGGAAACACCATATATTTT. Protein product: CASSPRVQSGNTIYF.

This chain links TRBV10-3 with TRBJ1-5, with D unresolved. This CDR3 has 16 residues. V was cut by 0 bases and J by 5 bases, with 14 bases left in between. The V gene's germline CDR1 is ENHRY and CDR2 SYGVKD. The DNA for the CDR3 is TGTGCCATCAGTGAGTCTTTCGTTAATTTGGATCAGCCCCAGCATTTT. This gives the protein CAISESFVNLDQPQHF.

The table lists this clone with a count of one. This chain uses TRBV6-5 with TRBJ2-3; TRBD2 agrees at 7 bases. Per germline, CDR1 MNHEY and CDR2 SVGAGI. J was trimmed by 3 bases and V by 6 bases; bases with no gene match: 9. This CDR3 region has 15 residues. The CDR3 loop is CASRLGGLGTDTQYF. Here the CDR3 DNA reads TGTGCCAGCAGATTGGGGGGGTTAGGTACAGATACGCAGTATTTT.

The chain carries TRBV6-1 and TRBJ2-5; 8 bases align to TRBD1. Germline values: CDR1 MNHNS, CDR2 SASEGT. The CDR3 length is 17 residues. The ends lost 0 bases at V and 5 bases at J; junction bases unmatched: 11. The CDR3 here is CASSEALMSTGEETQYF. In DNA form, the CDR3 reads TGTGCCAGCAGTGAAGCCCTCATGTCGACAGGGGAGGAGACCCAGTACTTC.

The J gene is TRBJ1-1, the V gene TRBV19, with D possibly being TRBD1 (6 bases). Between the trimmed V and J ends, which lost 7 bases and 5 bases, there was a span of 14 bases. The germline CDR1 and CDR2 sequences are LNHDA and SQIVND (reference sequence). This CDR3 has 13 residues. CDR3 sequence (DNA): TGTGCCAGTACCGTGTGGGGGGCGACTGAAGCTTTCTTT. It is translated as CASTVWGATEAFF.

The chain uses TRBV7-9 and TRBJ1-2; weak D call: TRBD1 (6 bases). Germline CDR1 is SEHNR and CDR2 is FQNEAQ (reference sequence). CDR3 length equals 14 residues. V was clipped by 5 bases and J by 9 bases, with 19 bases between them. In DNA form, the CDR3 reads TGTGCCAGCAGCCTACAGGGAATAGGCAATAGCTACACCTTC. It yields the protein CASSLQGIGNSYTF.

The chain carries TRBV5-1 and TRBJ2-1; D may be TRBD2 (6 bases). The ends were cut back, 1 base at V and 8 bases at J, with 13 bases in the middle. CDR3 length: 14 amino acids. Germline values: CDR1 SGHRS, CDR2 YFSETQ. Written as DNA, the CDR3 is TGCGCCAGCAGCTTGAGGTGGGGGGTCGATGAGCAGTTCTTC. It encodes CASSLRWGVDEQFF.

The chain carries TRBV28 and TRBJ2-7, with no clear D. Trimming shortened V by 3 bases and J by 3 bases, and 12 bases separated the two germline ends. This CDR3 spans 14 amino acids. Germline V gene sequence: CDR1 MDHEN, CDR2 SYDVKM. The CDR3 loop is CASSFDAGRYEQYF. The CDR3 DNA follows: TGTGCCAGCAGTTTCGATGCAGGCCGCTACGAGCAGTACTTC.

The rearrangement joins TRBV11-2 to TRBJ1-1; no reliable D call. Germline CDR1 is SGHAT and CDR2 is FQNNGV. V was trimmed by 4 bases and J by 0 bases, leaving 6 bases between them. This CDR3 region has 13 residues. Here the CDR3 reads CASSSDLNTEAFF. The CDR3 DNA is TGTGCCAGCAGCTCTGACTTGAACACTGAAGCTTTCTTT.

Only one count was recorded for this clone. The chain couples TRBV7-9 to TRBJ1-2, with D tentatively TRBD1 (5 bases). Germline V gene lookup returns CDR1 SEHNR and CDR2 FQNEAQ (reference sequence). Deletions cut 1 base from V and 2 bases from J, with 11 bases between. This CDR3 is built from 15 residues. The CDR3 region is CASSLGRGSNYGYTF. The DNA of the CDR3 is TGTGCCAGCAGCTTAGGAAGGGGTTCCAACTATGGCTACACCTTC.

The chain combines TRBV15 with TRBJ1-1, with D unresolved. Trimming cost V 0 bases and J 1 base, with 3 bases left between them. The germline gives CDR1 LNHNV, CDR2 YYDKDF (reference sequence). This CDR3 contains 13 residues. This CDR3 is CATSRDGNTEAFF. The CDR3 DNA is TGTGCCACCAGCAGAGATGGGAACACTGAAGCTTTCTTT.

V and J are TRBV7-9 and TRBJ1-5; D perhaps matches TRBD1 (5 bases). The V end was cut by 3 bases, the J end by 7 bases, with 10 bases between. There are 13 residues in the CDR3. Germline assignment: CDR1 SEHNR and CDR2 FQNEAQ (reference sequence). CDR3 nucleotide sequence: TGTGCCAGCAGCTTTGAGGGGAAGCAGCCCCAGCATTTT. Amino acid sequence: CASSFEGKQPQHF.

The rearrangement links TRBV2 to TRBJ2-2, with 7 bases lining up with TRBD2. This CDR3 spans 15 amino acids. The V gene's germline CDR1 is SNHLY and CDR2 FYNNEI. V shed 8 bases, J shed 5 bases, and the junction held 11 bases outside the gene matches. CDR3 DNA sequence: TGTGCCAGCCGACTTGAAAGGGGAGGGACCGGGGAGCTGTTTTTT. It yields the protein CASRLERGGTGELFF. Supplemented by reference TRBV2 and TRBJ2-2, the full variable domain reads EPEVTQTPSHQVTQMGQEVILRCVPISNHLYFYWYRQILGQKVEFLVSFYNNEISEKSEIFDDQFSVERPDGSNFTLKIRSTKLEDSAMYFCASRLERGGTGELFFGEGSRLTVL.

The rearrangement links TRBV7-2 to TRBJ1-6; D may be TRBD1 (5 bases). From germline, CDR1 is SGHTA and CDR2 FQGNSA. This CDR3 contains 15 residues. V lost 7 bases, J lost 5 bases, and 15 bases lay in between. CDR3 nucleotides: TGTGCCAGCACCCCCTTGGCAGGGCATAATTCACCCCTCCACTTT. Its protein product is CASTPLAGHNSPLHF.

The chain is built from TRBV3-1 (or the pseudogene TRBV3-2) and TRBJ1-5; TRBD1 is a possible D gene (5 bases). CDR3 length: 15 residues. The V end was cut by 5 bases, the J end by 0 bases, with 11 bases between. Germline V gene sequence: CDR1 LGHDT, CDR2 YNNKEL (reference sequence). For the CDR3, the DNA is TGTGCCAGCAGCATCGGGACGGGTAGCAATCAGCCCCAGCATTTT. It encodes CASSIGTGSNQPQHF.